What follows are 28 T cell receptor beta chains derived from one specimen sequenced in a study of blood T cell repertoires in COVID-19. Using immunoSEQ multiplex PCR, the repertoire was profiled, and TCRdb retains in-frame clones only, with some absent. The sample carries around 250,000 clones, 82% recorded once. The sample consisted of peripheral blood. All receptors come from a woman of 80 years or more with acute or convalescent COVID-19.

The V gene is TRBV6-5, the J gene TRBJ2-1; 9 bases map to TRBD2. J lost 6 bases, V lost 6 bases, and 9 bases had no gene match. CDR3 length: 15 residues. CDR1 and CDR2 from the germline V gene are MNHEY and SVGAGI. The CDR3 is CASSREAGGSNEQFF. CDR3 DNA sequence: TGTGCCAGCAGCCGTGAGGCGGGAGGGAGCAATGAGCAGTTCTTC.

CDR3 sequence reads: CASGLQGFEKLFF. The CDR3 DNA follows: TGCGCCAGCGGTCTACAGGGTTTTGAAAAACTGTTTTTT. V and J are TRBV5-1 and TRBJ1-4; D perhaps matches TRBD1 (6 bases). Germline V gene data show CDR1 as SGHRS and CDR2 as YFSETQ. The CDR3 is 13 amino acids. V was pared by 7 bases and J by 7 bases, with 14 bases between. The full variable domain, rest sourced from reference TRBV5-1 and TRBJ1-4, is KAGVTQTPRYLIKTRGQQVTLSCSPISGHRSVSWYQQTPGQGLQFLFEYFSETQRNKGNFPGRFSGRQFSNSRSEMNVSTLELGDSALYLCASGLQGFEKLFFGSGTQLSVL.

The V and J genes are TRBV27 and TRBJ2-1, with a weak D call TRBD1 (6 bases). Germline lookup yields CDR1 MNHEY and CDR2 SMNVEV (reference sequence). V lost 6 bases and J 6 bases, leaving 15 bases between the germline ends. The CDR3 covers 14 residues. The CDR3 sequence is CASRSLTGLNEQFF. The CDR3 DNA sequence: TGTGCCAGCAGATCATTGACAGGACTCAATGAGCAGTTCTTC.

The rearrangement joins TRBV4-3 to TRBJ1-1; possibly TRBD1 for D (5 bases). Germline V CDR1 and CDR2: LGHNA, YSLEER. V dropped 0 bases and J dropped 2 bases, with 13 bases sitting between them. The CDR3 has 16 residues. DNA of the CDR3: TGCGCCAGCAGCCAAGACTCGAACAGGCGAAACACTGAAGCTTTCTTT. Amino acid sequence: CASSQDSNRRNTEAFF.

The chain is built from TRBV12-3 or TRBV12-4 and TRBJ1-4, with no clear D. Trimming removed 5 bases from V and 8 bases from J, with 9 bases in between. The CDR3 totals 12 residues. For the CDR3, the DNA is TGTGCCAGCAGTATGGCGGGGGAAAAACTGTTTTTT. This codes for CASSMAGEKLFF.

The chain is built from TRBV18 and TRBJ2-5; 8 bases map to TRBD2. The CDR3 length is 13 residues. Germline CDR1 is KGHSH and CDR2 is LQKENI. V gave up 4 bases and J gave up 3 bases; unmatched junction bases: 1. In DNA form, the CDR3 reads TGTGCCAGCTCACAACTAGCGGAAGAGACCCAGTACTTC. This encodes CASSQLAEETQYF.

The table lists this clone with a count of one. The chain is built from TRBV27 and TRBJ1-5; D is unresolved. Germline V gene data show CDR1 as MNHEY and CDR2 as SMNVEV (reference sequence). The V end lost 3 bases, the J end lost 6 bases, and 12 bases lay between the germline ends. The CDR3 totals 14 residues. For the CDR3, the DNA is TGTGCCAGCAGTTTTGGTCGAGGAGGTCAGCCCCAGCATTTT. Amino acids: CASSFGRGGQPQHF.

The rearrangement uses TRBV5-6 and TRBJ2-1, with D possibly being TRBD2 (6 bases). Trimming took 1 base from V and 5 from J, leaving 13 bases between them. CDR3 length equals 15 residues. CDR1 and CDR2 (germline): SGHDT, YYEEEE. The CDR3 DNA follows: TGTGCCAGCAGCTTGTTCGGGAGTCCAGACAATGAGCAGTTCTTC. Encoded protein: CASSLFGSPDNEQFF. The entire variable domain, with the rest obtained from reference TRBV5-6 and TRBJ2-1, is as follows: DAGVTQSPTHLIKTRGQQVTLRCSPKSGHDTVSWYQQALGQGPQFIFQYYEEEERQRGNFPDRFSGHQFPNYSSELNVNALLLGDSALYLCASSLFGSPDNEQFFGPGTRLTVL.

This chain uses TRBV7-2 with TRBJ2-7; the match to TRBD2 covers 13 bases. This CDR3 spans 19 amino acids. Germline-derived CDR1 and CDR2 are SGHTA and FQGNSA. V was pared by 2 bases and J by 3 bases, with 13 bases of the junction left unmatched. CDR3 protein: CASSLRKRTSGSPYYEQYF. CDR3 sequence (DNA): TGTGCCAGCAGCTTAAGAAAAAGGACTAGCGGGAGCCCATACTACGAGCAGTACTTC.

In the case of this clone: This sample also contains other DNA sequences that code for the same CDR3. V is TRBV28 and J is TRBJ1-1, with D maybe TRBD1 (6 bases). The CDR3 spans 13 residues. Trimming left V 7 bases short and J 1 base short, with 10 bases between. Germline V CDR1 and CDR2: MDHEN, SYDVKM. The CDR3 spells CASIRGGNTEAFF. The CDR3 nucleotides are TGTGCCAGCATAAGGGGGGGGAACACTGAAGCTTTCTTT. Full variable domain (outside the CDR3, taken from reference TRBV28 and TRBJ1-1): DVKVTQSSRYLVKRTGEKVFLECVQDMDHENMFWYRQDPGLGLRLIYFSYDVKMKEKGDIPEGYSVSREKKERFSLILESASTNQTSMYLCASIRGGNTEAFFGQGTRLTVV.

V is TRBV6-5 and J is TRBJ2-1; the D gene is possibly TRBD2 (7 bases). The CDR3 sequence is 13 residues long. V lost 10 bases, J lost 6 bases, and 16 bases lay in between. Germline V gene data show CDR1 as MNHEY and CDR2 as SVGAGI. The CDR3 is CATGGPAGNEQFF. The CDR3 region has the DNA TGTGCCACCGGGGGGCCCGCGGGCAATGAGCAGTTCTTC.

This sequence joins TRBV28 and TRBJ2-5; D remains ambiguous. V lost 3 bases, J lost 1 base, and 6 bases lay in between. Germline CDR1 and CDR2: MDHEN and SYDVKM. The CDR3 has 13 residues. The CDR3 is CASSLSVQETQYF. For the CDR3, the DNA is TGTGCCAGCAGTTTGAGCGTCCAAGAGACCCAGTACTTC.

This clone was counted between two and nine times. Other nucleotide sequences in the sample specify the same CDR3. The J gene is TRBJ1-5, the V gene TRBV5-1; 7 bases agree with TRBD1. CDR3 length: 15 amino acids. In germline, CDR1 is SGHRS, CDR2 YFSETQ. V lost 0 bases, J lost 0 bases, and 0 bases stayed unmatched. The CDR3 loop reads CASSLGDSSNQPQHF. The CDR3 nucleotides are TGCGCCAGCAGCTTGGGGGACAGTAGCAATCAGCCCCAGCATTTT.

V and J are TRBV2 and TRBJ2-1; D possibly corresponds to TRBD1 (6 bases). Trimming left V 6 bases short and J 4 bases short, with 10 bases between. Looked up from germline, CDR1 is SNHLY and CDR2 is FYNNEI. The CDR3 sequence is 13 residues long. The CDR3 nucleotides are TGTGCCAGCAGCACCGGACAGTACAATGAGCAGTTCTTC. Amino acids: CASSTGQYNEQFF.

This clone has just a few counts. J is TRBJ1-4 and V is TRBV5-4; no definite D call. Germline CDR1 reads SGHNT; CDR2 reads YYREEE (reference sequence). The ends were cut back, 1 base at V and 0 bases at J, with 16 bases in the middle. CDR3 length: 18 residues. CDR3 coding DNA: TGTGCCAGCAGCTTGCGGGTTGGAGGAACTGCAACTAATGAAAAACTGTTTTTT. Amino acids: CASSLRVGGTATNEKLFF.

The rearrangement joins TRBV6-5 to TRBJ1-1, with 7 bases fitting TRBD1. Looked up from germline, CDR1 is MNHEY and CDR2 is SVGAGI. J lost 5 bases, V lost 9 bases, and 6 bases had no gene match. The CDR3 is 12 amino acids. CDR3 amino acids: CASRQGETEAFF. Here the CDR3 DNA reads TGTGCCAGTCGACAGGGTGAAACTGAAGCTTTCTTT.

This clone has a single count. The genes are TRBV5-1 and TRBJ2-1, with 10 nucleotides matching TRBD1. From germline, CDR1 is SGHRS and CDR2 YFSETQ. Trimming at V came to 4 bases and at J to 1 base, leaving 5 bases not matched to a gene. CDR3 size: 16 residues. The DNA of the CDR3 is TGCGCCAGCAGCCCGGGACAGGGGATATCCTACAATGAGCAGTTCTTC. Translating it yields CASSPGQGISYNEQFF.

For the CDR3, the DNA is TGTGCCAGCAGCCCAGGGGCCCGGCGGGGGACCGGGGAGCTGTTTTTT. Protein: CASSPGARRGTGELFF. The chain links TRBV5-4 to TRBJ2-2; perhaps TRBD2 as D (7 bases). Germline CDR1 and CDR2: SGHNT and YYREEE (reference sequence). Trimming cost V 4 bases and J 5 bases, with 18 bases left between them. This CDR3 comprises 16 residues.

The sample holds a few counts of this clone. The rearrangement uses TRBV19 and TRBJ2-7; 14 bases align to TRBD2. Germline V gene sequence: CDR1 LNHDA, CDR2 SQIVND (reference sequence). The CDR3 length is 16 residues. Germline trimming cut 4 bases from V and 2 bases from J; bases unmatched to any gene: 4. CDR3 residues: CASSSRTSGRTYEQYF. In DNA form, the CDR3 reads TGTGCCAGTAGTAGCCGGACTAGCGGGAGGACCTACGAGCAGTACTTC.

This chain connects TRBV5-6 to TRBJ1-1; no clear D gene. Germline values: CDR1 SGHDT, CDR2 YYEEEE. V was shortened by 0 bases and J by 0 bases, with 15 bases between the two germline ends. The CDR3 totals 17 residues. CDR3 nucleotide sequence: TGTGCCAGCAGCTTGGATTGGAGGACCAGGTTGAACACTGAAGCTTTCTTT. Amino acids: CASSLDWRTRLNTEAFF.

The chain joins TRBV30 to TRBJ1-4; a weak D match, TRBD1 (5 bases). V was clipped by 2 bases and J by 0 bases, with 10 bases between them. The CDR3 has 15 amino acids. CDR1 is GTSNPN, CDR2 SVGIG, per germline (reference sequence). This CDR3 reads CAWSKETATNEKLFF. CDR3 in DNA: TGTGCCTGGAGTAAGGAGACAGCAACTAATGAAAAACTGTTTTTT.

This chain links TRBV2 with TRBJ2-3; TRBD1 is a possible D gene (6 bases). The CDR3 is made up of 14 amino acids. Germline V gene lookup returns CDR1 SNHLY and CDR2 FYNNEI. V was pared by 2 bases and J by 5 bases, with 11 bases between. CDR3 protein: CASSEIGGRDTQYF. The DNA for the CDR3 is TGTGCCAGCAGTGAAATTGGGGGCAGAGATACGCAGTATTTT.

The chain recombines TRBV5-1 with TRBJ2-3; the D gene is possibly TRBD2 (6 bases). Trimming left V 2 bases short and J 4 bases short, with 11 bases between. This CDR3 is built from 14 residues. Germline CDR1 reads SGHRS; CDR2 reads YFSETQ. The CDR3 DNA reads TGCGCCAGCAGCTTCAACGGGGGTCCAGATACGCAGTATTTT. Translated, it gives CASSFNGGPDTQYF.

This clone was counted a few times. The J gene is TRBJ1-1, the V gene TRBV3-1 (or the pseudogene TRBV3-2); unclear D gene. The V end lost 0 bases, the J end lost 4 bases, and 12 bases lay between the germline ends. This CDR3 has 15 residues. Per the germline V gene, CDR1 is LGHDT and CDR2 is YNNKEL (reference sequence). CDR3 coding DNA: TGTGCCAGCAGCCAAGAACGCTTCCGGAGCACTGAAGCTTTCTTT. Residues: CASSQERFRSTEAFF.

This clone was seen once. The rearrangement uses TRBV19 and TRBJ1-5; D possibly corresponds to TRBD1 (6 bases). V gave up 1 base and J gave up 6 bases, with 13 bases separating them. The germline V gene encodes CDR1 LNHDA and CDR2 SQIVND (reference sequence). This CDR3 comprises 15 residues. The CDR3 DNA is TGTGCCAGTAGTATAGGGGGGGGCTCCGGTCAGCCCCAGCATTTT. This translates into CASSIGGGSGQPQHF.

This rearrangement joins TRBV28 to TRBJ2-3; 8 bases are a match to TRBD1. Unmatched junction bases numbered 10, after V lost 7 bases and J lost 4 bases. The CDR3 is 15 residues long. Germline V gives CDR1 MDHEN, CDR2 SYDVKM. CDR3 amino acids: CASTEGGQGPDTQYF. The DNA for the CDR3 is TGTGCCAGCACCGAGGGAGGACAGGGCCCAGATACGCAGTATTTT. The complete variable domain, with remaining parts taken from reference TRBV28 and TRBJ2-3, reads DVKVTQSSRYLVKRTGEKVFLECVQDMDHENMFWYRQDPGLGLRLIYFSYDVKMKEKGDIPEGYSVSREKKERFSLILESASTNQTSMYLCASTEGGQGPDTQYFGPGTRLTVL.

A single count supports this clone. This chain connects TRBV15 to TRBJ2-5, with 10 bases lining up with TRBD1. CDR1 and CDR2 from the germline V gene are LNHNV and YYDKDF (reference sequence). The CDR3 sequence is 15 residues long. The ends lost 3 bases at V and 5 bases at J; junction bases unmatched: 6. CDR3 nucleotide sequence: TGTGCCACCAGCAGGAGAGACAGGGGGCCGGAGACCCAGTACTTC. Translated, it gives CATSRRDRGPETQYF. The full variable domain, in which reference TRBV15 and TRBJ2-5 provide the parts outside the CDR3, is DAMVIQNPRYQVTQFGKPVTLSCSQTLNHNVMYWYQQKSSQAPKLLFHYYDKDFNNEADTPDNFQSRRPNTSFCFLDIRSPGLGDTAMYLCATSRRDRGPETQYFGPGTRLLVL.

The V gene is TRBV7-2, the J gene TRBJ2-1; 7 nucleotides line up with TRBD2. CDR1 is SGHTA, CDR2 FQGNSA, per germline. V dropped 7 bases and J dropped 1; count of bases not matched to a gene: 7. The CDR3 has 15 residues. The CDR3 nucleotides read TGTGCCAGCACACTCGACGGGGGGTCCTACAATGAGCAGTTCTTC. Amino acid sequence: CASTLDGGSYNEQFF.